The present TCR beta chain was sequenced within a study of T cell repertoires and leukemia-associated antigens. Study-wide points: No significant group difference appeared in Vbeta, Jbeta or VDJ counts. No direct test of specificity or function was done for expanded clones.

CD3+ T cells were rested overnight without fetal bovine serum. In TCRdb, the 5' RACE reads were re-called with MiXCR into one record per CDR3 protein. The sample has 12,000 to 15,000 distinct CDR3 sequences, less than 40% seen once. Details on this clonotype: Its antigen is undetermined.

Germline lookup yields CDR1 SGHRS and CDR2 YFSETQ. The CDR3 length is 16 residues. V lost 6 bases, J lost 1 base, and 9 bases stayed unmatched. This rearrangement joins TRBV5-1 to TRBJ2-2; 7 bases fit TRBD2. The clonotype was recovered from a female donor in good health. Sequencing was carried out using CD3+ T cells sorted from blood and cultured. This CDR3 is CASTPIPSGNTGELFF. In DNA, the CDR3 is TGCGCCAGCACCCCGATACCTAGCGGGAACACCGGGGAGCTGTTTTTT.